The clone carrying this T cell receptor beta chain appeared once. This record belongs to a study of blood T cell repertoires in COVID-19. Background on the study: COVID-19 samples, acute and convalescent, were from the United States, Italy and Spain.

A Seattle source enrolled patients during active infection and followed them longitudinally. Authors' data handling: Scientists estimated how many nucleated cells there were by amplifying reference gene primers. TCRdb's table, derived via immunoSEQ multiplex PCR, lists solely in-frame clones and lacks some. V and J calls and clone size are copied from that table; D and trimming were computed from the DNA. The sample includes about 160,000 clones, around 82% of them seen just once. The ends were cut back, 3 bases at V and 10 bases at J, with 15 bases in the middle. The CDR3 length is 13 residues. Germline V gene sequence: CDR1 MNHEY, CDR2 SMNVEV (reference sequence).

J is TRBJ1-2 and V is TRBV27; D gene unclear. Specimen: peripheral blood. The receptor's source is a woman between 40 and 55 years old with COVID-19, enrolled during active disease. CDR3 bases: TGTGCCAGCAGTTTTGAGGCCAGAGGAGACTACACCTTC. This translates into CASSFEARGDYTF.